Listed below are T cell receptor beta chains from one sample, sequenced in a study of T-cell memory formation after mild COVID-19. TCRdb recomputed calls from the 5' RACE reads with MiXCR, one row per CDR3 protein. The sample holds about 560,000 distinct CDR3 sequences, roughly 21% seen once. The sequenced sample consisted of PBMCs or a T cell subset sorted from them (not recorded which). The receptors were gathered from an adult woman who had mild COVID-19 (a few samples of this study predate the infection). Cell type and time point are not known. The CDR3 runs from the conserved cysteine through the conserved F or W. Each record gives: D gene, V gene, clone size, J gene, CDR3 DNA, CDR3 protein. D genes are given only for firm matches. Clone size is shown for a subset of rows, as once, few, many or a class of expanded clone.

d_call: -
v_call: TRBV6-5
clone_size: few
j_call: TRBJ2-1
cdr3_nt: TGTGCCAGCAGTTCACCCCCGCAGGGACTCAATGAGCAGTTCTTC
cdr3_aa: CASSSPPQGLNEQFF

d_call: -
v_call: TRBV7-9
clone_size: once
j_call: TRBJ2-7
cdr3_nt: TGTGCCAGCAGCTTAGCGAAGTCACAGTTCTACGAGCAGTACTTC
cdr3_aa: CASSLAKSQFYEQYF

d_call: -
v_call: TRBV20-1
clone_size: -
j_call: TRBJ2-3
cdr3_nt: TGCAGTGCTAGTAGGGGACTCCGGACAGATACGCAGTATTTT
cdr3_aa: CSASRGLRTDTQYF

d_call: -
v_call: TRBV5-6
clone_size: few
j_call: TRBJ2-2
cdr3_nt: TGTGCCAGCAGCTTGGCACACTCGAACACCGGGGAGCTGTTTTTT
cdr3_aa: CASSLAHSNTGELFF

d_call: -
v_call: TRBV6-5
clone_size: -
j_call: TRBJ1-1
cdr3_nt: TGTGCCAGCAGTTACCCACTATCTGAAGCTTTCTTT
cdr3_aa: CASSYPLSEAFF

d_call: TRBD2
v_call: TRBV18
clone_size: few
j_call: TRBJ2-1
cdr3_nt: TGTGCCAGCTCACCACCGGGACTAGCGGGAGGTAGCGCCTACAATGAGCAGTTCTTC
cdr3_aa: CASSPPGLAGGSAYNEQFF

d_call: -
v_call: TRBV29-1
clone_size: few
j_call: TRBJ2-2
cdr3_nt: TGCAGCCTGGAGGGTCCGGTGCCCGGGGAGCTGTTTTTT
cdr3_aa: CSLEGPVPGELFF

d_call: -
v_call: TRBV5-1
clone_size: few
j_call: TRBJ1-3
cdr3_nt: TGCGCCAGCAGCTTGGCGCCTTCGGGCGGAGCCTCTGGAAACACCATATATTTT
cdr3_aa: CASSLAPSGGASGNTIYF

d_call: TRBD1
v_call: TRBV12-3/TRBV12-4
clone_size: few
j_call: TRBJ1-3
cdr3_nt: TGTGCCAGCAGTTCAGGGGGGGAAGGAAACACCATATATTTT
cdr3_aa: CASSSGGEGNTIYF

d_call: -
v_call: TRBV3-1
clone_size: few
j_call: TRBJ1-1
cdr3_nt: TGTGCCAGCAGACCGACTGGGGGCCCTGAAGCTTTCTTT
cdr3_aa: CASRPTGGPEAFF

d_call: -
v_call: TRBV10-3
clone_size: few
j_call: TRBJ1-1
cdr3_nt: TGTGCCATCAGTGATCGGGCTTCCTCTGAAGCTTTCTTT
cdr3_aa: CAISDRASSEAFF

d_call: TRBD2
v_call: TRBV12-3/TRBV12-4
clone_size: few
j_call: TRBJ2-1
cdr3_nt: TGTGCCAGCAGTAGCGGGAGGGACCACAATGAGCAGTTCTTC
cdr3_aa: CASSSGRDHNEQFF

d_call: TRBD1
v_call: TRBV6-5
clone_size: few
j_call: TRBJ2-7
cdr3_nt: TGTGCCAGCAGTTACGCGGACAGGGGGATTCTACAACAGTACTTC
cdr3_aa: CASSYADRGILQQYF

d_call: TRBD1
v_call: TRBV20-1
clone_size: few
j_call: TRBJ1-2
cdr3_nt: TGCAGTGCTCCCGGCGGGACAGGGGGCGCAGACGGCTATGGCTACACCTTC
cdr3_aa: CSAPGGTGGADGYGYTF

d_call: -
v_call: TRBV29-1
clone_size: -
j_call: TRBJ1-2
cdr3_nt: TGCAGCGTTGAAGAAGAGGAAACAGGGAATGGCTACACCTTC
cdr3_aa: CSVEEEETGNGYTF

d_call: -
v_call: TRBV10-3
clone_size: -
j_call: TRBJ1-2
cdr3_nt: TGTGCCATCAGTGCCACGGGGGGGGACTATGGCTACACCTTC
cdr3_aa: CAISATGGDYGYTF

d_call: -
v_call: TRBV6-6
clone_size: many
j_call: TRBJ1-4
cdr3_nt: TGTGCCAGCAGTTACTCGGGCAGAGCCGTGGAATCTGAAAAACTGTTTTTT
cdr3_aa: CASSYSGRAVESEKLFF

d_call: -
v_call: TRBV30
clone_size: -
j_call: TRBJ1-1
cdr3_nt: TGTGCCTGGAGTGTATTTAGGGAAGCTTTCTTT
cdr3_aa: CAWSVFREAFF

d_call: TRBD2
v_call: TRBV18
clone_size: -
j_call: TRBJ2-5
cdr3_nt: TGTGCCAGCTCACCACAGAGCGGGGGAGAGACCCAGTACTTC
cdr3_aa: CASSPQSGGETQYF

d_call: -
v_call: TRBV12-3/TRBV12-4
clone_size: -
j_call: TRBJ2-5
cdr3_nt: TGTGCCAGCAGTCCTAGCGTAGAAGAGACCCAGTACTTC
cdr3_aa: CASSPSVEETQYF

d_call: TRBD2
v_call: TRBV12-3/TRBV12-4
clone_size: few
j_call: TRBJ2-7
cdr3_nt: TGTGCCAGCAGTTTATCCGGGGTAGCGGGAGTCGGCGGCGAGCAGTACTTC
cdr3_aa: CASSLSGVAGVGGEQYF

d_call: -
v_call: TRBV7-9
clone_size: -
j_call: TRBJ1-1
cdr3_nt: TGTGCCAGCAGCTCCTGGTCGGGGGGCCCAGAAGCTTTCTTT
cdr3_aa: CASSSWSGGPEAFF

d_call: -
v_call: TRBV27
clone_size: -
j_call: TRBJ1-6
cdr3_nt: TGTGCCAGCAGTTTATCGGAGACAGATAATTCACCCCTCCACTTT
cdr3_aa: CASSLSETDNSPLHF

d_call: TRBD1
v_call: TRBV6-6
clone_size: -
j_call: TRBJ2-7
cdr3_nt: TGTGCCAGCAGTTACTTAGGACAGGGGTCCTACGAGCAGTACTTC
cdr3_aa: CASSYLGQGSYEQYF

d_call: TRBD1
v_call: TRBV20-1
clone_size: many
j_call: TRBJ1-5
cdr3_nt: TGCAGTGCTAGTAGAGGACAGGGGGCGGTCCTGGGTCAGCCCCAGCATTTT
cdr3_aa: CSASRGQGAVLGQPQHF

d_call: -
v_call: TRBV7-2
clone_size: -
j_call: TRBJ2-1
cdr3_nt: TGTGCCAGCCAGTCCTACAATGAGCAGTTCTTC
cdr3_aa: CASQSYNEQFF

d_call: -
v_call: TRBV9
clone_size: -
j_call: TRBJ2-1
cdr3_nt: TGTGCCAGCAGCGTAGCTTTGGGAGGAGCCAGCTCCTACAATGAGCAGTTCTTC
cdr3_aa: CASSVALGGASSYNEQFF

d_call: -
v_call: TRBV12-3/TRBV12-4
clone_size: -
j_call: TRBJ1-5
cdr3_nt: TGTGCCAGCAGTTTCTCGACTAATCAGCCCCAGCATTTT
cdr3_aa: CASSFSTNQPQHF

d_call: TRBD1
v_call: TRBV5-1
clone_size: few
j_call: TRBJ2-5
cdr3_nt: TGCGCCAGCAGGATGGGACAGACCCAAGAGACCCAGTACTTC
cdr3_aa: CASRMGQTQETQYF

d_call: -
v_call: TRBV29-1
clone_size: -
j_call: TRBJ2-2
cdr3_nt: TGCAGCGTTCGTAGGCCGGGGATGAACACCGGGGAGCTGTTTTTT
cdr3_aa: CSVRRPGMNTGELFF

d_call: -
v_call: TRBV2
clone_size: few
j_call: TRBJ2-7
cdr3_nt: TGTGCCAGCAGGGAGGACAGCTACGAGCAGTACTTC
cdr3_aa: CASREDSYEQYF

d_call: TRBD1
v_call: TRBV27
clone_size: -
j_call: TRBJ1-1
cdr3_nt: TGTGCCAGCAGTCCCGGACAGGACGTCACTGAAGCTTTCTTT
cdr3_aa: CASSPGQDVTEAFF

d_call: -
v_call: TRBV12-3/TRBV12-4
clone_size: few
j_call: TRBJ2-4
cdr3_nt: TGTGCCAGCAGTTTTGGAGGGGCGATCTTCCAGTACTTC
cdr3_aa: CASSFGGAIFQYF

d_call: TRBD2
v_call: TRBV14
clone_size: few
j_call: TRBJ2-1
cdr3_nt: TGTGCCAGCAGCAATCCGGGACTAGCGAATCCGATCTCCTACAATGAGCAGTTCTTC
cdr3_aa: CASSNPGLANPISYNEQFF

d_call: TRBD1
v_call: TRBV7-9
clone_size: -
j_call: TRBJ1-2
cdr3_nt: TGTGCCAGCAGCTCGACCGAGACAGGGGTGGGAACCTTC
cdr3_aa: CASSSTETGVGTF

d_call: -
v_call: TRBV27
clone_size: once
j_call: TRBJ2-1
cdr3_nt: TGTGCCAGCAGACACACCGGGGGATTTTCCTACAATGAGCAGTTCTTC
cdr3_aa: CASRHTGGFSYNEQFF

d_call: -
v_call: TRBV3-1
clone_size: -
j_call: TRBJ2-1
cdr3_nt: TGTGCCAGCAGCCAAGTCCGAATCTCCTACAATGAGCAGTTCTTC
cdr3_aa: CASSQVRISYNEQFF

d_call: TRBD1
v_call: TRBV6-1
clone_size: -
j_call: TRBJ1-4
cdr3_nt: TGTGCCATATGCCGGGACAGAAATGAAAAACTGTTTTTT
cdr3_aa: CAICRDRNEKLFF

d_call: -
v_call: TRBV4-1
clone_size: -
j_call: TRBJ2-3
cdr3_nt: TGCGCCAGCAGCCAGACTTCTCTAGCCCCCCGCACAGATACGCAGTATTTT
cdr3_aa: CASSQTSLAPRTDTQYF

d_call: -
v_call: TRBV12-3/TRBV12-4
clone_size: -
j_call: TRBJ2-7
cdr3_nt: TGTGCCAGCGCTACTGGCGGGGTATTTGAGCAGTACTTC
cdr3_aa: CASATGGVFEQYF

d_call: -
v_call: TRBV11-3
clone_size: -
j_call: TRBJ2-3
cdr3_nt: TGTGCCAGCAGCTTAACTTTCAGGCCCCGCACAGATACGCAGTATTTT
cdr3_aa: CASSLTFRPRTDTQYF

d_call: TRBD2
v_call: TRBV7-8
clone_size: -
j_call: TRBJ2-1
cdr3_nt: TGTGCCAGCAGCCTTACTAGCGGGGTCACGTATGAGCAGTTCTTC
cdr3_aa: CASSLTSGVTYEQFF

d_call: -
v_call: TRBV11-3
clone_size: few
j_call: TRBJ2-5
cdr3_nt: TGTGCCAGCAGCCCGAGGGGACTTCAGACCCAGTACTTC
cdr3_aa: CASSPRGLQTQYF

d_call: -
v_call: TRBV6-1
clone_size: few
j_call: TRBJ1-1
cdr3_nt: TGTGCCAGCAGTGAAAGGAGGTCTCGCAGGGGCACTGAAGCTTTCTTT
cdr3_aa: CASSERRSRRGTEAFF

d_call: -
v_call: TRBV6-1
clone_size: -
j_call: TRBJ2-2
cdr3_nt: TGTGCCAGCAGTGAAGAGGGTTTATTCACCGGGGAGCTGTTTTTT
cdr3_aa: CASSEEGLFTGELFF

d_call: TRBD2
v_call: TRBV7-3
clone_size: few
j_call: TRBJ2-1
cdr3_nt: TGTGCCAGCAGTTTCGGGACTAGCGGGGCTTTTGAGCAGTTCTTC
cdr3_aa: CASSFGTSGAFEQFF

d_call: -
v_call: TRBV10-3
clone_size: -
j_call: TRBJ2-7
cdr3_nt: TGTGCCATCAGTGATCGGGGGTCTGAGTACGACGAGCAGTACTTC
cdr3_aa: CAISDRGSEYDEQYF

d_call: -
v_call: TRBV3-1
clone_size: -
j_call: TRBJ1-1
cdr3_nt: TGTGCCAGCAGCCAAGGGTTCGGGGGGTTCGCTGAAGCTTTCTTT
cdr3_aa: CASSQGFGGFAEAFF

d_call: -
v_call: TRBV5-4
clone_size: few
j_call: TRBJ2-7
cdr3_nt: TGTGCCAGCAGCTTGCACGAGCAGTACTTC
cdr3_aa: CASSLHEQYF

d_call: -
v_call: TRBV2
clone_size: -
j_call: TRBJ2-5
cdr3_nt: TGTGCCAGCAGCAGGGCGGGCTCCCGGGCGGAGACCCAGTACTTC
cdr3_aa: CASSRAGSRAETQYF

d_call: -
v_call: TRBV7-2
clone_size: few
j_call: TRBJ2-2
cdr3_nt: TGTGCCAGCAGCCCACCGGGTAGAGGCGGGGAGCTGTTTTTT
cdr3_aa: CASSPPGRGGELFF

d_call: -
v_call: TRBV5-6
clone_size: -
j_call: TRBJ1-5
cdr3_nt: TGTGCCAGCAGCTTTGCCGGGCAGCCCCAGCATTTT
cdr3_aa: CASSFAGQPQHF

d_call: TRBD2
v_call: TRBV12-3/TRBV12-4
clone_size: -
j_call: TRBJ2-3
cdr3_nt: TGTGCCAGCAGACGCCATGCTCTAGCGGGGGGAATATGGGGCACAGATACGCAGTATTTT
cdr3_aa: CASRRHALAGGIWGTDTQYF